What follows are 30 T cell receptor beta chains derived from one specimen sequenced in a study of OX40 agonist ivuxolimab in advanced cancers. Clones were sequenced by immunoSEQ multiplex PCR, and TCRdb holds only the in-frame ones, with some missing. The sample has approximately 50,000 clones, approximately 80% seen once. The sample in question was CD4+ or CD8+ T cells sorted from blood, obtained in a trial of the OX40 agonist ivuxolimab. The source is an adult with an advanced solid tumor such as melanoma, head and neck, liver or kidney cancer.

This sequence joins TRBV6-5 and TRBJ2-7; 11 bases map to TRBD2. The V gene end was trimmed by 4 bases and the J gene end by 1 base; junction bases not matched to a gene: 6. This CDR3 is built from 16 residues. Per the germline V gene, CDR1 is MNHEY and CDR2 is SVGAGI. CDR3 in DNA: TGTGCCAGCAGTTCCTTGACTAGCGGGACTTCCTACGAGCAGTACTTC. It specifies CASSSLTSGTSYEQYF.

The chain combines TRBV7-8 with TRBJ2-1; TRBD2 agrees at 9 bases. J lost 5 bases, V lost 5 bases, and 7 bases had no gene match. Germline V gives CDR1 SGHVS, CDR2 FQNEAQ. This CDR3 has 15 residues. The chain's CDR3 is CASSLRLAANNEQFF. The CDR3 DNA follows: TGTGCCAGCAGCCTCCGACTAGCGGCTAACAATGAGCAGTTCTTC. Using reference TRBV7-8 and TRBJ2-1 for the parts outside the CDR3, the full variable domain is GAGVSQSPRYKVAKRGQDVALRCDPISGHVSLFWYQQALGQGPEFLTYFQNEAQLDKSGLPSDRFFAERPEGSVSTLKIQRTQQEDSAVYLCASSLRLAANNEQFFGPGTRLTVL.

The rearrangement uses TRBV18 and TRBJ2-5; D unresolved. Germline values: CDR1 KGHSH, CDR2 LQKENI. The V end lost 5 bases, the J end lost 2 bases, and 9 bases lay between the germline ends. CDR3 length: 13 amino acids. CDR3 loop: CASSSTRQETQYF. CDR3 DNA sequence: TGTGCCAGCTCATCGACAAGACAAGAGACCCAGTACTTC. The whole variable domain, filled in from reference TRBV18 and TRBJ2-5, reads NAGVMQNPRHLVRRRGQEARLRCSPMKGHSHVYWYRQLPEEGLKFMVYLQKENIIDESGMPKERFSAEFPKEGPSILRIQQVVRGDSAAYFCASSSTRQETQYFGPGTRLLVL.

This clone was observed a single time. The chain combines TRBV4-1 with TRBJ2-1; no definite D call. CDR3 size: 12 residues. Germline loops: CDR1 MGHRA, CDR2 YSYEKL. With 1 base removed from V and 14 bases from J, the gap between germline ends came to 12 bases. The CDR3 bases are TGCGCCAGCAGCCAAGGCCTAACGAAGAAGTTCTTC. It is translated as CASSQGLTKKFF.

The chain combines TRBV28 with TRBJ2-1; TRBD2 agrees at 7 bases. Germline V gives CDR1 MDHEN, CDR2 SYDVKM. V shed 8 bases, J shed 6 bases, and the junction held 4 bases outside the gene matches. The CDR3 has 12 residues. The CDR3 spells CASRDYTNEQFF. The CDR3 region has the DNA TGTGCCAGCCGGGACTACACCAATGAGCAGTTCTTC.

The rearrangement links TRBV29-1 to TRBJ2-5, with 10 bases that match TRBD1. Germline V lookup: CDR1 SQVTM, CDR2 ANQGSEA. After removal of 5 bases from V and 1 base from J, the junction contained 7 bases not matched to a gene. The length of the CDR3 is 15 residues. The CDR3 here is CSVPPRDRGQETQYF. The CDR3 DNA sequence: TGCAGCGTTCCCCCCCGGGACAGGGGCCAAGAGACCCAGTACTTC.

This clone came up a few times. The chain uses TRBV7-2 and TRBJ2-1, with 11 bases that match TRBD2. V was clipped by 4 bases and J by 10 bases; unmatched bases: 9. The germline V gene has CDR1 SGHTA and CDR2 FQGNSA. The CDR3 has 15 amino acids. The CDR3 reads CASSSRLAGGFEQFF. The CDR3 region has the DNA TGTGCCAGCAGCTCCCGCCTAGCGGGGGGTTTCGAGCAGTTCTTC.

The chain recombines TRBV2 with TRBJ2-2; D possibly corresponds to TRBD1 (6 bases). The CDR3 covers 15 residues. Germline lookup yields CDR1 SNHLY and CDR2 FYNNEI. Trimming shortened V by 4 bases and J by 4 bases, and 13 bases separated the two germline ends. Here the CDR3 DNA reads TGTGCCAGCAGTGGAAGTACAGGGTTCACCGGGGAGCTGTTTTTT. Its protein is CASSGSTGFTGELFF.

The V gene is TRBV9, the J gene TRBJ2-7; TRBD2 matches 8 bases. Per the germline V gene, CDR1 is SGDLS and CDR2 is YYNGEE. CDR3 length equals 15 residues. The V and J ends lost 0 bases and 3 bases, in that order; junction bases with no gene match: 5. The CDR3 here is CASSVAGGAGYEQYF. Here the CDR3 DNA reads TGTGCCAGCAGCGTAGCCGGGGGGGCCGGCTACGAGCAGTACTTC.

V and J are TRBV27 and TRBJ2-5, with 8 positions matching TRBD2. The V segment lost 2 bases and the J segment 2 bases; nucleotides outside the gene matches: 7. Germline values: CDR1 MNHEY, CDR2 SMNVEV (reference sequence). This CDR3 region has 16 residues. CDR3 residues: CASSLTLAGRQETQYF. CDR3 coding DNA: TGTGCCAGCAGTTTAACGTTAGCGGGAAGGCAAGAGACCCAGTACTTC.

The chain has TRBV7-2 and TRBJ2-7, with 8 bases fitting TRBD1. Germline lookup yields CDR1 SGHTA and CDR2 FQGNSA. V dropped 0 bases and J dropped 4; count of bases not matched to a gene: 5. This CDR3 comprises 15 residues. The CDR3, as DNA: TGTGCCAGCAGCTTAGCGCGCGACAGGGGATACGAGCAGTACTTC. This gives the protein CASSLARDRGYEQYF.

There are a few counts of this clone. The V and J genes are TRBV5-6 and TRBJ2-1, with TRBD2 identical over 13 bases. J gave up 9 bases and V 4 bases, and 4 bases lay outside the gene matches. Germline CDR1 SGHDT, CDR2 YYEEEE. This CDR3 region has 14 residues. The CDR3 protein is CASSPGTSGTEQFF. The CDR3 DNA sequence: TGTGCCAGCAGCCCGGGGACTAGCGGGACTGAGCAGTTCTTC.

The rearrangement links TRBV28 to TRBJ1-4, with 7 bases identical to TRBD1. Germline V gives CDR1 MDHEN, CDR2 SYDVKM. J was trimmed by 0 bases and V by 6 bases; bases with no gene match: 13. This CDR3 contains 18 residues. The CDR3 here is CASRPQRGRLPTNEKLFF. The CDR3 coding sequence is TGTGCCAGCAGGCCCCAGAGGGGGCGATTGCCAACTAATGAAAAACTGTTTTTT.

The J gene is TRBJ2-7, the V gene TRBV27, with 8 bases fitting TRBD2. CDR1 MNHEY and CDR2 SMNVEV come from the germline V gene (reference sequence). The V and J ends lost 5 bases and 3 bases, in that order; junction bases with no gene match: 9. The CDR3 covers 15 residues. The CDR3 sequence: CASSPLAGGFYEQYF. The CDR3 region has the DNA TGTGCCAGCAGTCCCCTAGCGGGCGGGTTCTACGAGCAGTACTTC.

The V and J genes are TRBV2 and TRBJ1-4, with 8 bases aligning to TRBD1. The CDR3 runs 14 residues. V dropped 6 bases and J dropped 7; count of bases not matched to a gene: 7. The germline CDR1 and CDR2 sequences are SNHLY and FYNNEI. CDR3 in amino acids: CASRWGQVVEKLFF. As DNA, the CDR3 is TGTGCCAGCAGATGGGGACAGGTGGTTGAAAAACTGTTTTTT.

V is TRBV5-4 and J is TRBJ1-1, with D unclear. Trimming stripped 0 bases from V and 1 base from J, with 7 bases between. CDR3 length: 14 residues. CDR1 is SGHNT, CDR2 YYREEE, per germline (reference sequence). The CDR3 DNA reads TGTGCCAGCAGCTTGGTGACGGCGAACACTGAAGCTTTCTTT. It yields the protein CASSLVTANTEAFF. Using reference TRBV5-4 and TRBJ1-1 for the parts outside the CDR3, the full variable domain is ETGVTQSPTHLIKTRGQQVTLRCSSQSGHNTVSWYQQALGQGPQFIFQYYREEENGRGNFPPRFSGLQFPNYSSELNVNALELDDSALYLCASSLVTANTEAFFGQGTRLTVV.

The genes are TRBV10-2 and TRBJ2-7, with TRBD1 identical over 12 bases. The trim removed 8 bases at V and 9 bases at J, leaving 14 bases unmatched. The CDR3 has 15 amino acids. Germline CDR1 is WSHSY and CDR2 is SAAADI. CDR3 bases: TGCGCCAGCGTCCCCCGGGGACAGGGGGCGGCAGGGCAGTACTTC. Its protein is CASVPRGQGAAGQYF.

CDR3: CASSEGQGIGQPQHF. DNA for the CDR3: TGTGCCAGCAGTGAGGGACAGGGGATAGGACAGCCCCAGCATTTT. The rearrangement uses TRBV28 and TRBJ1-5; TRBD1 matches at 10 bases. J lost 7 bases, V lost 5 bases, and 8 bases had no gene match. Germline values: CDR1 MDHEN, CDR2 SYDVKM. This CDR3 is 15 amino acids long.

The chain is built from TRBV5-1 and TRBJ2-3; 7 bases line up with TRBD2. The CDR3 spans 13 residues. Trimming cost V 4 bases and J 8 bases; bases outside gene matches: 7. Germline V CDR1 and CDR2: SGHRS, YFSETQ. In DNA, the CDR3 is TGCGCCAGCAGCGAGGGACTACAGCGTACGCAGTATTTT. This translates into CASSEGLQRTQYF.

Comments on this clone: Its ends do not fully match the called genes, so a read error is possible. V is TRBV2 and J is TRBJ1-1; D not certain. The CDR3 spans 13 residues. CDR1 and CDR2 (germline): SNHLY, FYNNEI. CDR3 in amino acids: CASSERPDGEVFF. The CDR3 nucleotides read TGTGCCAGCAGTGAACGCCCGGACGGTGAAGTTTTCTTT.

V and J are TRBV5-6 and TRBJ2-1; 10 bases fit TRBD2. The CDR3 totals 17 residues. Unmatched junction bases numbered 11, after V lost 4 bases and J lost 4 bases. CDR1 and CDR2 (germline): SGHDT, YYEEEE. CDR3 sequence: CASSLGPSGGPYNEQFF. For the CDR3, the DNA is TGTGCCAGCAGCCTAGGACCTAGCGGGGGACCTTACAATGAGCAGTTCTTC.

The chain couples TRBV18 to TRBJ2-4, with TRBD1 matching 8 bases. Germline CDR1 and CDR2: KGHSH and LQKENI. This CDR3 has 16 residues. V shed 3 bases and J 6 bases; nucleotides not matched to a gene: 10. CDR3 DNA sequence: TGTGCCAGCTCACCTCAGGGGGCTCCAGGGAGAAACATTCAGTACTTC. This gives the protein CASSPQGAPGRNIQYF.

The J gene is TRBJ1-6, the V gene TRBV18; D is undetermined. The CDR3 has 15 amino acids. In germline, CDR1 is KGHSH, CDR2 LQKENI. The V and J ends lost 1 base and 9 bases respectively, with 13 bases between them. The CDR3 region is CASSPRDKDFSPLHF. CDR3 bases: TGTGCCAGCTCACCACGCGACAAGGACTTTTCACCCCTCCACTTT. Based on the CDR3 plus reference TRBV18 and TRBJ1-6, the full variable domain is NAGVMQNPRHLVRRRGQEARLRCSPMKGHSHVYWYRQLPEEGLKFMVYLQKENIIDESGMPKERFSAEFPKEGPSILRIQQVVRGDSAAYFCASSPRDKDFSPLHFGNGTRLTVT.

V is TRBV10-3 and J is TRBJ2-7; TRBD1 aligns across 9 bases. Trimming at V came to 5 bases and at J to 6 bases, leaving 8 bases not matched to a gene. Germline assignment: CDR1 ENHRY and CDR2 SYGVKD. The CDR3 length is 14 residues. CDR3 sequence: CAISSGTGRSEQYF. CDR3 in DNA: TGTGCCATCAGTTCCGGGACAGGGAGGAGCGAGCAGTACTTC.

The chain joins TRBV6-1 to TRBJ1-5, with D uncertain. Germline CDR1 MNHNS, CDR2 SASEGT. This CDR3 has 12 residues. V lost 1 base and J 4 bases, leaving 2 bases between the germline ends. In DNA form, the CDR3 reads TGTGCCAGCAGTGAAGGGAATCAGCCCCAGCATTTT. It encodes CASSEGNQPQHF.

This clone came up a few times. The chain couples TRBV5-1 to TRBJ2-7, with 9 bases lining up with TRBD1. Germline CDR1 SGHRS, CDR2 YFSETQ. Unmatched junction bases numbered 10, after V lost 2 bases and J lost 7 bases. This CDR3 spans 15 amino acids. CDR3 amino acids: CASSFFSTGGNEQYF. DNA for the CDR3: TGCGCCAGCAGCTTTTTTTCGACAGGGGGAAATGAGCAGTACTTC.

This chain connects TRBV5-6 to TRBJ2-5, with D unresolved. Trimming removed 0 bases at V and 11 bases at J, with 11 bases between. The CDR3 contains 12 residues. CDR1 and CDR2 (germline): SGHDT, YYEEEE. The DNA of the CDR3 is TGTGCCAGCAGCTTGGAGGACGGGTGGCAGTACTTC. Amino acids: CASSLEDGWQYF.

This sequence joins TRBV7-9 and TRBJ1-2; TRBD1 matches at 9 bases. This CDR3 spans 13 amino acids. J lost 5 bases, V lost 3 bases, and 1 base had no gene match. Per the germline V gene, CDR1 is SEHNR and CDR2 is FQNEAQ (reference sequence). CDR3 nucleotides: TGTGCCAGCAGCTTGACAGGGGGGTATGGCTACACCTTC. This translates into CASSLTGGYGYTF.

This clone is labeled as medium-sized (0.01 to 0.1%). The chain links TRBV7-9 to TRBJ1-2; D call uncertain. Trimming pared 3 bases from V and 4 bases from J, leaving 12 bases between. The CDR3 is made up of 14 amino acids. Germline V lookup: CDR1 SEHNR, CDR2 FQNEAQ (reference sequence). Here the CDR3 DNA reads TGTGCCAGCAGCTTCGCGCAGGCGAGCTATGGCTACACCTTC. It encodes CASSFAQASYGYTF.

CDR3 amino acids: CASSLGDGTYGYTF. The CDR3 DNA is TGTGCCAGCAGCTTAGGGGACGGAACCTATGGCTACACCTTC. The rearrangement uses TRBV7-9 and TRBJ1-2; a weak D match, TRBD1 (5 bases). The CDR3 covers 14 residues. Germline CDR1 SEHNR, CDR2 FQNEAQ (reference sequence). The ends were cut back, 1 base at V and 4 bases at J, with 10 bases in the middle.